What follows describes a single T cell receptor beta chain. This entry belongs to a study of long-term antiretroviral therapy in people with HIV. Looking at the study overall: It was about a decade after the earliest samples that the 2015 immediate-ART recommendation appeared.

The CDR3 sequence is 10 residues long. Germline V lookup: CDR1 SQVTM, CDR2 ANQGSEA. Trimming took 4 bases from V and 3 from J, leaving 2 bases between them. Per individual, the PBMC samples numbered at least one pre-ART and at least two post-ART. A v3.0 immunoSEQ assay was performed at survey level. Target depth was 40,000-50,000 T-cell genomes per sample. Profiling relied on immunoSEQ multiplex PCR, and the TCRdb table lists in-frame clones only, not all of them. The table records about 27,000 clones, over 70% of them present only once. This TCR was sampled from a man aged 30-40 years with HIV. Source: unsorted PBMCs, taken 2.1 years after starting antiretroviral therapy. The chain couples TRBV29-1 to TRBJ2-3; D uncertain. The CDR3 spells CSVGTDTQYF. CDR3 DNA sequence: TGCAGCGTTGGGACAGATACGCAGTATTTT.